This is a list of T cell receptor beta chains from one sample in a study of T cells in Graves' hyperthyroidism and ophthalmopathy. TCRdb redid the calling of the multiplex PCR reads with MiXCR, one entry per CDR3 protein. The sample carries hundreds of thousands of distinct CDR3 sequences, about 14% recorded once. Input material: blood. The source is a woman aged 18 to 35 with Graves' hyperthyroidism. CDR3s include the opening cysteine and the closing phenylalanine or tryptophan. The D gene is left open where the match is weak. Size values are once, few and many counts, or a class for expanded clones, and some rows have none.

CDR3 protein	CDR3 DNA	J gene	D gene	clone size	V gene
CASSGLAGIYEQYF	TGTGCCAGCAGTGGACTAGCGGGAATATACGAGCAGTACTTC	TRBJ2-7	TRBD2	NA	TRBV28
CASAGQNTGELFF	TGTGCCAGCGCTGGACAGAACACCGGGGAGCTGTTTTTT	TRBJ2-2	NA	many	TRBV28
CASSQLTTGGEDGYTF	TGTGCCAGCTCACAATTGACTACAGGGGGCGAAGATGGCTACACCTTC	TRBJ1-2	TRBD1	many	TRBV18
CASSYRGTGVNTIYF	TGTGCCAGCAGTTATCGCGGGACAGGGGTAAACACCATATATTTT	TRBJ1-3	TRBD1	many	TRBV6-5
CSVEDLSYSSTDTQYF	TGCAGCGTTGAAGATCTCAGCTATTCTAGCACAGATACGCAGTATTTT	TRBJ2-3	NA	many	TRBV29-1
CSARATSGRATDTQYF	TGCAGTGCTAGAGCTACTAGCGGGAGGGCGACAGATACGCAGTATTTT	TRBJ2-3	TRBD2	many	TRBV20-1
CASSKQSGLATTDTQYF	TGTGCCAGCAGTAAACAGTCGGGACTAGCGACAACAGATACGCAGTATTTT	TRBJ2-3	TRBD2	many	TRBV2
CASSWGAVLSSGNTIYF	TGTGCCAGCTCCTGGGGGGCAGTTCTCAGCTCTGGAAACACCATATATTTT	TRBJ1-3	NA	NA	TRBV5-6
CASSHAGTPDTQYF	TGTGCCAGCAGTCATGCCGGGACTCCGGATACGCAGTATTTT	TRBJ2-3	NA	NA	TRBV14
CSASGNTEAFF	TGCAGTGCTAGCGGGAACACTGAAGCTTTCTTT	TRBJ1-1	NA	many	TRBV20-1
CASSLGTGSGNTIYF	TGTGCCAGCAGCTTAGGGACAGGCTCTGGAAACACCATATATTTT	TRBJ1-3	TRBD1	few	TRBV5-8
CASSPEEYGTEAFF	TGTGCCAGCAGCCCAGAAGAGTATGGCACTGAAGCTTTCTTT	TRBJ1-1	NA	many	TRBV11-2
CASSEVDLNTEAFF	TGTGCCAGCAGTGAAGTGGATCTTAACACTGAAGCTTTCTTT	TRBJ1-1	NA	NA	TRBV6-1
CASSRDRKMGSSYEQYF	TGTGCCAGCAGCCGAGACAGAAAAATGGGGAGTTCCTACGAGCAGTACTTC	TRBJ2-7	NA	NA	TRBV3-1
CASSPGQARTDTQYF	TGTGCCAGCAGCCCCGGACAGGCGAGGACAGATACGCAGTATTTT	TRBJ2-3	TRBD1	many	TRBV9
CAWSVRSNTGELFF	TGTGCCTGGAGTGTACGTTCGAACACCGGGGAGCTGTTTTTT	TRBJ2-2	NA	many	TRBV30
CASSERMGTTGAFF	TGTGCCAGCAGTGAGAGAATGGGCACCACAGGAGCTTTCTTT	TRBJ1-1	NA	many	TRBV2
CSATQYGNQPQHF	TGCAGTGCTACTCAGTACGGCAATCAGCCCCAGCATTTT	TRBJ1-5	NA	many	TRBV20-1
CAYLGQGIMNTEAFF	TGTGCCTACCTGGGACAGGGCATCATGAACACTGAAGCTTTCTTT	TRBJ1-1	TRBD1	NA	TRBV30
CASSEYRTGQGTGELFF	TGTGCCAGCAGTGAATATCGGACAGGGCAGGGCACCGGGGAGCTGTTTTTT	TRBJ2-2	TRBD1	few	TRBV25-1
CAWSPRTGGKQYF	TGTGCCTGGAGTCCTCGGACAGGGGGGAAGCAGTACTTC	TRBJ2-7	TRBD1	few	TRBV30
CSAAHPSRGESNEQFF	TGCAGTGCTGCCCACCCGAGCAGGGGGGAATCGAATGAGCAGTTCTTC	TRBJ2-1	NA	many	TRBV20-1
CASSIHRGRDEAFF	TGTGCCAGCTCAATCCACAGGGGTCGAGATGAAGCTTTCTTT	TRBJ1-1	TRBD1	many	TRBV18
CATPGGGSYNEQFF	TGTGCCACCCCTGGCGGGGGCTCCTACAATGAGCAGTTCTTC	TRBJ2-1	TRBD2	many	TRBV7-9
CASSVGAGSPGNTIYF	TGTGCCAGCAGTGTGGGGGCGGGGTCCCCTGGAAACACCATATATTTT	TRBJ1-3	NA	NA	TRBV2
CASSLRAQDTQYF	TGTGCCAGCAGCTTGCGAGCGCAAGATACGCAGTATTTT	TRBJ2-3	NA	NA	TRBV7-2
CASSLERYSHNEQFF	TGTGCCAGCAGCTTAGAACGGTACAGCCACAATGAGCAGTTCTTC	TRBJ2-1	NA	many	TRBV11-2
CASIPSMNTGELFF	TGTGCCAGCATCCCGAGTATGAACACCGGGGAGCTGTTTTTT	TRBJ2-2	NA	NA	TRBV2
CASSLSLAGGADTQYF	TGTGCCAGCAGCTTATCTCTAGCGGGAGGGGCAGATACGCAGTATTTT	TRBJ2-3	TRBD2	many	TRBV7-2
CASSLLFGTGDEQYF	TGTGCCAGCAGCCTGCTTTTCGGGACAGGGGACGAGCAGTACTTC	TRBJ2-7	TRBD1	many	TRBV7-8
CAIGAGFYEQYF	TGTGCCATCGGCGCGGGTTTCTACGAGCAGTACTTC	TRBJ2-7	NA	NA	TRBV10-3
CATSRGFQETQYF	TGTGCCACCAGCAGGGGGTTCCAAGAGACCCAGTACTTC	TRBJ2-5	NA	many	TRBV15
CSVEGGGTGVYEQYF	TGCAGCGTTGAGGGTGGGGGTACAGGGGTCTACGAGCAGTACTTC	TRBJ2-7	TRBD1	NA	TRBV29-1
CASSASGTSGGLIETQYF	TGTGCCAGCAGCGCTTCCGGGACTAGCGGCGGTTTGATAGAGACCCAGTACTTC	TRBJ2-5	TRBD2	NA	TRBV4-2
CATSDLLGEAFF	TGTGCCACCAGTGATTTGCTGGGTGAAGCTTTCTTT	TRBJ1-1	NA	many	TRBV24-1
CASSSFQLTSGRRGQYF	TGTGCCAGCAGCTCCTTCCAATTGACTAGCGGGAGAAGGGGGCAGTACTTC	TRBJ2-7	TRBD2	many	TRBV7-8
CASRIEGAGYGYTF	TGTGCCAGCAGAATAGAAGGGGCTGGCTATGGCTACACCTTC	TRBJ1-2	NA	many	TRBV12-3/TRBV12-4
CASNGLAGTDTQYF	TGCGCCAGCAATGGACTAGCTGGAACAGATACGCAGTATTTT	TRBJ2-3	TRBD2	few	TRBV5-1
CASRNWGTGSQPQHF	TGTGCCAGCAGAAATTGGGGGACAGGGAGTCAGCCCCAGCATTTT	TRBJ1-5	TRBD1	many	TRBV28
CASSFAGGSGNTQYF	TGTGCCAGCAGTTTCGCGGGAGGGTCCGGGAATACGCAGTATTTT	TRBJ2-3	TRBD2	many	TRBV12-3/TRBV12-4
CASTLGAGVFEQYF	TGTGCCAGCACCCTCGGGGCGGGAGTTTTCGAGCAGTACTTC	TRBJ2-7	TRBD2	many	TRBV5-6
CASISGSTDTQYF	TGTGCCAGCATAAGCGGGAGCACAGATACGCAGTATTTT	TRBJ2-3	NA	many	TRBV7-9
CASSQELGPIRNTIYF	TGTGCCAGCAGCCAAGAGTTGGGGCCGATTAGAAACACCATATATTTT	TRBJ1-3	NA	NA	TRBV3-1
CASSPTENTEAFF	TGTGCCAGCTCACCAACCGAGAACACTGAAGCTTTCTTT	TRBJ1-1	NA	many	TRBV18
CASSRTLDRAVSNQPQHF	TGTGCCAGCAGCCGCACTCTGGACAGGGCGGTTAGCAATCAGCCCCAGCATTTT	TRBJ1-5	TRBD1	many	TRBV6-2/TRBV6-3
CASSFSTIYF	TGTGCCAGCAGTTTTTCTACCATATATTTT	TRBJ1-3	NA	few	TRBV28
CASSEFGGAGRETQYF	TGTGCCAGCAGCGAGTTTGGGGGGGCAGGTAGAGAGACCCAGTACTTC	TRBJ2-5	NA	many	TRBV12-3/TRBV12-4
CASSLLSPTDPNTEAFF	TGTGCCAGCAGCTTATTATCCCCGACAGATCCGAACACTGAAGCTTTCTTT	TRBJ1-1	NA	few	TRBV7-9
CASSSRQDLIYTF	TGTGCCAGCAGCTCCCGACAGGATTTAATCTACACCTTC	TRBJ1-2	NA	few	TRBV13
CASSLESGYTF	TGTGCCAGCAGTTTGGAGTCCGGCTACACCTTC	TRBJ1-2	NA	NA	TRBV12-3/TRBV12-4
CSALLGRRSYNEQFF	TGCAGTGCCCTGTTGGGACGCCGCTCCTACAATGAGCAGTTCTTC	TRBJ2-1	NA	few	TRBV20-1
CASGGASSYNEQFF	TGTGCCAGTGGTGGGGCAAGCTCCTACAATGAGCAGTTCTTC	TRBJ2-1	NA	many	TRBV19
CASEGTSPDTQYF	TGTGCCAGCGAGGGGACCTCTCCAGATACGCAGTATTTT	TRBJ2-3	NA	many	TRBV2